This T cell receptor beta chain was sequenced during a study of vaccination and CD4 T cells after COVID-19. A remark on this clonotype: As yet, its antigen is unknown.

The treatment is: roughly 10-day PBMC culture with coronavirus spike peptide pools or control peptides (ViraFEST assay). Sequenced with the Oncomine TCR Beta short-read assay was DNA taken from cultured CD4+ T cells. Genomic DNA from cultured CD4+ T cells was extracted. TCRdb fed the PCR reads into MiXCR, producing one record per CDR3 protein. Among more than 20,000 distinct CDR3 sequences listed, approximately 70% were seen once. The sequence came from a human donor who had recovered from COVID-19. Material: CD4+ T cells from blood, cultured in vitro.

The CDR3 here is CASSDGQVSNQPQHF. The CDR3 DNA reads as TGTGCCAGCAGCGACGGACAGGTTAGCAATCAGCCCCAGCATTTT. The chain uses TRBV7-2 and TRBJ1-5; TRBD1 matches 7 bases. Germline trimming cut 5 bases from V and 0 bases from J; bases unmatched to any gene: 4. The length of the CDR3 is 15 residues. The germline V gene encodes CDR1 SGHTA and CDR2 FQGNSA.